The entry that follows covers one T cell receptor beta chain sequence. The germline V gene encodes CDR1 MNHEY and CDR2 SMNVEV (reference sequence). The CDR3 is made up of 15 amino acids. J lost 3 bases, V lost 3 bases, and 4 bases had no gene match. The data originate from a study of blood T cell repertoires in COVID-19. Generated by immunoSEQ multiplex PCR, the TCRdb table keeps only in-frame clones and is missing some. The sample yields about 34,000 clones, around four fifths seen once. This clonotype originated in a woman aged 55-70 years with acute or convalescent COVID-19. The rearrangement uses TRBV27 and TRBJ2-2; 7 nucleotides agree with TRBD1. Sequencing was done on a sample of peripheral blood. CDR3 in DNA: TGTGCCAGCAGTTTCGGGACAGCTTACACCGGGGAGCTGTTTTTT. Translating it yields CASSFGTAYTGELFF.